The source of this T cell receptor (beta chain) is a study of T cells after yellow fever vaccination. Findings of the study overall: In FACS-sorted repertoires, abundant clonotypes from the bulk population could appear as contaminants. Researchers noted that a small share of clonotypes showed up in both CD4 and CD8 compartments.

The CDR3 extends over 16 amino acids. The junction had 6 bases not matched to a gene; V was cut back by 4 bases and J by 0 bases. In germline, CDR1 is MDHEN, CDR2 SYDVKM. Regarding this clonotype: Its antigen is undetermined.

In making TCR cDNA, 5'RACE template switching added a universal primer site and UMIs to it. TCRdb independently ran MiXCR on the 5' RACE reads; one entry per CDR3 protein. The sample shows 200,000 to 300,000 distinct CDR3 sequences, 13% of them seen only once. This chain uses TRBV28 with TRBJ2-1; TRBD2 matches 7 bases. This clonotype originated in a man under 40 who received the YFV17D yellow fever vaccine. The specimen comprised CD4+ T cells sorted from PBMCs, sampled 45 days after the yellow fever booster vaccination. The CDR3 sequence: CASSSSSGGSYNEQFF. CDR3 DNA: TGTGCCAGCAGTTCCTCTAGCGGAGGCTCCTACAATGAGCAGTTCTTC.